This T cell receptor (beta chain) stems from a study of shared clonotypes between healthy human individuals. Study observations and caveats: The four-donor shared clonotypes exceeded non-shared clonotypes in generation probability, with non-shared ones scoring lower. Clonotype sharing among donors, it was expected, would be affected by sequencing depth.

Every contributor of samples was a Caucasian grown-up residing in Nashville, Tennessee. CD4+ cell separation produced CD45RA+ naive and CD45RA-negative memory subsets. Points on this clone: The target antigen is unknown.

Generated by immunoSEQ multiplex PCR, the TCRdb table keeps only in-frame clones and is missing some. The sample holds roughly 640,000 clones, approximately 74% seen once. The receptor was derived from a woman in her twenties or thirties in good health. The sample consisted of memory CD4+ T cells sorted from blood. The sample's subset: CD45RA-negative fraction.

The CDR3 DNA reads TGTGCCAGCAGCTTTTTTCGGGAAGGGTCCCGCTCTAATGAAAAACTGTTTTTT. It translates to CASSFFREGSRSNEKLFF. The chain couples TRBV7-9 to TRBJ1-4; D ambiguous. The germline V gene encodes CDR1 SEHNR and CDR2 FQNEAQ (reference sequence). The V and J ends lost 3 bases and 3 bases respectively, with 20 bases between them. There are 18 residues in the CDR3.